These T cell receptor beta chains were read from a single sample in a study of blood T cell repertoires in COVID-19. Profiling relied on immunoSEQ multiplex PCR, and the TCRdb table lists in-frame clones only, not all of them. The repertoire has over 150,000 clones, 80% to 90% of them found once; the top ten carry about a tenth. Sample: peripheral blood. These receptors came from a woman aged 70-85 years with COVID-19, enrolled during active disease. CDR3s include the opening cysteine and the closing phenylalanine or tryptophan. Each record gives: CDR3 protein, J gene, V gene.

CASSSDRYQPQHF TRBJ1-5 TRBV7-8
CASIIGTGTYSNQPQHF TRBJ1-5 TRBV21-1
CASSDRVGYTIYF TRBJ1-3 TRBV2
CASSHLVQGDYGYTF TRBJ1-2 TRBV18
CASSPGLAGAGELFF TRBJ2-2 TRBV18
CASSIASLAGGPIPGHEQFF TRBJ2-1 TRBV19
CASSLRRGPYYEQYF TRBJ2-7 TRBV28
CASSFDRGSGNTIYF TRBJ1-3 TRBV5-1
CASSQDARAGYTF TRBJ1-2 TRBV3-1/TRBV3-2
CASSPTLNTEAFF TRBJ1-1 TRBV12-3/TRBV12-4
CASSPGEDRGYYGYTF TRBJ1-2 TRBV7-9
CASSSTRAPSGLGTDTQYF TRBJ2-3 TRBV11-2
CASSKDRGPEVGYTF TRBJ1-2 TRBV2
CASQKGVIYEQYF TRBJ2-7 TRBV7-9
CASSPRGSSYEQYF TRBJ2-7 TRBV7-3
CASSPPGRVQFF TRBJ2-1 TRBV3-1/TRBV3-2
CASSEEQGAYEQYF TRBJ2-7 TRBV6-1
CASSLSGGGTGHPYEQYF TRBJ2-7 TRBV5-1
CASSHRGGITYNEQFF TRBJ2-1 TRBV4-2
CASSFGRGAQTQYF TRBJ2-5 TRBV27
CASSPETGTAQYF TRBJ2-5 TRBV11-2
CASSLGAYSPLHF TRBJ1-6 TRBV5-6
CASSTQRQGGTEAFF TRBJ1-1 TRBV18